These 23 T cell receptor beta chains share one sample of origin, sequenced in a study of cytomegalovirus exposure and HLA in healthy donors. The assay was immunoSEQ multiplex PCR, and TCRdb's table has in-frame clones only and misses some. This table holds tens of thousands of clones, about 89% found once. The sample was PBMCs. These receptors came from a woman aged 18-29 years in good health and CMV-seronegative.

The chain combines TRBV30 with TRBJ2-3; D possibly corresponds to TRBD2 (6 bases). V dropped 5 bases and J dropped 0 bases, with 9 bases sitting between them. Germline lookup yields CDR1 GTSNPN and CDR2 SVGIG (reference sequence). CDR3 length: 13 residues. CDR3 region: CAWGRRSTDTQYF. In DNA, the CDR3 is TGTGCCTGGGGGAGGAGAAGCACAGATACGCAGTATTTT.

This chain uses TRBV11-2 with TRBJ1-2, with D unresolved. Trimming took off 1 base at V and 5 bases at J, with 11 bases between the two ends. From germline, CDR1 is SGHAT and CDR2 FQNNGV. The CDR3 sequence is 14 residues long. CDR3 bases: TGTGCCAGCAGCTTAGTCGAGGGTACTTATGGCTACACCTTC. Translating it yields CASSLVEGTYGYTF.

The V call is TRBV11-2, the J call TRBJ2-1; D remains unclear. Trimming removed 5 bases at V and 8 bases at J, with 13 bases between. The CDR3 totals 13 residues. Germline V gene data show CDR1 as SGHAT and CDR2 as FQNNGV. CDR3 amino acids: CASSPLGRYEQFF. CDR3 sequence (DNA): TGTGCCAGCAGCCCCCTAGGAAGGTATGAGCAGTTCTTC.

The chain joins TRBV6-4 to TRBJ2-1, with TRBD2 matching 7 bases. Per the germline V gene, CDR1 is MRHNA and CDR2 is SNTAGT. The length of the CDR3 is 16 residues. V lost 11 bases to trimming and J lost 6 bases; unmatched junction nucleotides: 19. CDR3: CAPTLAAGLVPNEQFF. For the CDR3, the DNA is TGTGCCCCCACGTTGGCGGCAGGACTAGTACCCAATGAGCAGTTCTTC.

The chain links TRBV6-1 to TRBJ2-7; 7 nucleotides line up with TRBD1. The CDR3 sequence is 14 residues long. V was clipped by 4 bases and J by 3 bases; unmatched bases: 6. CDR1 and CDR2 from the germline V gene are MNHNS and SASEGT. DNA for the CDR3: TGTGCCAGCAGTGTTCTGGCAGGGGGCTACGAGCAGTACTTC. It translates to CASSVLAGGYEQYF.

The chain carries TRBV28 and TRBJ1-5; D is unresolved. Trimming took 6 bases from V and 6 from J, leaving 12 bases between them. The CDR3 is 13 amino acids. CDR1 and CDR2 from the germline V gene are MDHEN and SYDVKM. CDR3: CASSPGRVQPQHF. In DNA form, the CDR3 reads TGTGCCAGCAGCCCTGGCCGGGTTCAGCCCCAGCATTTT.

This clone is a singleton in its sample. The CDR3 region has the DNA TGCAGCGTTCCTCTCCCCGTGGCGGATTTGAACACTGAAGCTTTCTTT. Its translation is CSVPLPVADLNTEAFF. J is TRBJ1-1 and V is TRBV29-1, with D uncertain. The CDR3 extends over 16 amino acids. V was trimmed by 5 bases and J by 0 bases, leaving 19 bases between them. Germline values: CDR1 SQVTM, CDR2 ANQGSEA.

The chain is built from TRBV5-4 and TRBJ2-1; TRBD2 agrees at 12 bases. Per germline, CDR1 SGHNT and CDR2 YYREEE (reference sequence). V was clipped by 3 bases and J by 10 bases; unmatched bases: 11. The CDR3 length is 16 residues. Here the CDR3 DNA reads TGTGCCAGCAGCTCGACGCGACTAGCGGGGGACCAAGAGCAGTTCTTC. It encodes CASSSTRLAGDQEQFF.

The chain links TRBV27 to TRBJ2-7; 9 bases line up with TRBD2. The junction had 12 bases not matched to a gene; V was cut back by 7 bases and J by 5 bases. CDR1 and CDR2 from the germline V gene are MNHEY and SMNVEV (reference sequence). The CDR3 totals 15 residues. CDR3 loop: CASTRRRGGRHEQYF. CDR3 sequence (DNA): TGTGCCAGCACCCGGCGGCGGGGGGGCCGGCACGAGCAGTACTTC.

The chain joins TRBV6-6 to TRBJ2-7; 7 nucleotides agree with TRBD2. The V and J ends lost 8 bases and 2 bases, in that order; junction bases with no gene match: 3. This CDR3 contains 12 residues. Per the germline V gene, CDR1 is MNHNY and CDR2 is SVGAGI (reference sequence). The CDR3 loop reads CASGDYPYEQYF. DNA for the CDR3: TGTGCCAGCGGGGACTACCCCTACGAGCAGTACTTC.

A note on this clone: The junction does not match germline at one end; this may be a read error. This chain connects TRBV7-6 to TRBJ2-3; D uncertain. Germline V gives CDR1 SGHVS, CDR2 FNYEAQ. The CDR3 is made up of 15 amino acids. CDR3 residues: CTSSASARSTDTQYF. The CDR3 bases are TGTACCAGCAGCGCCTCAGCGAGGAGCACAGATACGCAGTATTTT.

The chain recombines TRBV6-5 with TRBJ2-5; D is perhaps TRBD1 (5 bases). V lost 0 bases and J 9 bases, leaving 14 bases between the germline ends. The CDR3 extends over 14 amino acids. Germline loops: CDR1 MNHEY, CDR2 SVGAGI. The CDR3 bases are TGTGCCAGCAGTTACTCAGAACAGACCAGGGCCCAGTACTTC. Its translation is CASSYSEQTRAQYF.

The rearrangement uses TRBV27 and TRBJ2-1; perhaps TRBD2 as D (6 bases). Per germline, CDR1 MNHEY and CDR2 SMNVEV (reference sequence). The CDR3 is made up of 14 amino acids. V lost 5 bases, J lost 4 bases, and 12 bases lay in between. The DNA of the CDR3 is TGTGCCAGCAGTGCACCGGGACTTTACAATGAGCAGTTCTTC. This sequence encodes CASSAPGLYNEQFF.

This chain connects TRBV18 to TRBJ2-5; the D is unclear. The end of the DNA is better explained by TRBJ2-7, so the J call may be wrong. CDR3 size: 12 residues. The germline V gene has CDR1 KGHSH and CDR2 LQKENI. CDR3 in amino acids: CASSPNEYEQYF. The CDR3 DNA sequence: TGTGCCAGCTCTCCCAACGAGTACGAGCAGTACTTC.

The chain couples TRBV11-2 to TRBJ2-7; maybe TRBD2 (5 bases). The germline V and J ends were trimmed by 6 bases and 7 bases, with 10 bases remaining between them. Per the germline V gene, CDR1 is SGHAT and CDR2 is FQNNGV. CDR3 size: 11 residues. CDR3 DNA sequence: TGTGCCAGCAGAGGAAGCGGTGAGCAGTACTTC. Residues: CASRGSGEQYF.

The rearrangement uses TRBV7-9 and TRBJ2-7, with D tentatively TRBD2 (7 bases). Germline loops: CDR1 SEHNR, CDR2 FQNEAQ (reference sequence). This CDR3 is 14 amino acids long. The V and J ends lost 7 bases and 2 bases respectively, with 15 bases between them. The CDR3 DNA reads TGTGCCAGCACCACCTCGGGGGGCGCCTACGAGCAGTACTTC. Translating it yields CASTTSGGAYEQYF.

The CDR3 reads CASSVGQGPEKLFF. As DNA, the CDR3 is TGTGCCAGCAGTGTTGGACAGGGACCTGAAAAACTGTTTTTT. The chain carries TRBV6-1 and TRBJ1-4, with 8 positions matching TRBD1. This CDR3 spans 14 amino acids. The V gene end was trimmed by 4 bases and the J gene end by 7 bases; junction bases not matched to a gene: 5. Germline assignment: CDR1 MNHNS and CDR2 SASEGT.

The chain couples TRBV19 to TRBJ1-2, with a possible D match to TRBD1 (5 bases). Germline V gene lookup returns CDR1 LNHDA and CDR2 SQIVND (reference sequence). The CDR3 is made up of 15 amino acids. The V gene lost 6 bases and the J gene lost 1 base, with 15 bases spanning the gap. DNA of the CDR3: TGTGCCAGTAGCAATCAGGGAATCTTTAACTATGGCTACACCTTC. This translates into CASSNQGIFNYGYTF.

The genes are TRBV19 and TRBJ1-3; perhaps TRBD1 as D (6 bases). CDR3 length equals 17 residues. Per the germline V gene, CDR1 is LNHDA and CDR2 is SQIVND (reference sequence). Trimming pared 5 bases from V and 0 bases from J, leaving 17 bases between. The CDR3 DNA is TGTGCCAGTAGTCATCTATGGAGGACAGACTCTGGAAACACCATATATTTT. Its protein is CASSHLWRTDSGNTIYF. Full variable domain (rest looked up from reference TRBV19 and TRBJ1-3): DGGITQSPKYLFRKEGQNVTLSCEQNLNHDAMYWYRQDPGQGLRLIYYSQIVNDFQKGDIAEGYSVSREKKESFPLTVTSAQKNPTAFYLCASSHLWRTDSGNTIYFGEGSWLTVV.

The rearrangement links TRBV11-2 to TRBJ2-1; no firm D call. With 5 bases removed from V and 7 bases from J, the gap between germline ends came to 15 bases. Looked up from germline, CDR1 is SGHAT and CDR2 is FQNNGV. The length of the CDR3 is 14 residues. This CDR3 is CASSPPDSPNEQFF. In DNA, the CDR3 is TGTGCCAGCAGCCCCCCCGACTCACCGAATGAGCAGTTCTTC. Looking up the rest from reference TRBV11-2 and TRBJ2-1 gives the full variable domain: EAGVAQSPRYKIIEKRQSVAFWCNPISGHATLYWYQQILGQGPKLLIQFQNNGVVDDSQLPKDRFSAERLKGVDSTLKIQPAKLEDSAVYLCASSPPDSPNEQFFGPGTRLTVL.

This rearrangement joins TRBV18 to TRBJ1-2; D may be TRBD1 (5 bases). The CDR3 sequence is 15 residues long. V lost 0 bases and J lost 4, with 12 bases in between. Germline V lookup: CDR1 KGHSH, CDR2 LQKENI. CDR3 protein: CASSPPGGQGYGYTF. CDR3 nucleotide sequence: TGTGCCAGCTCACCACCGGGCGGTCAGGGCTATGGCTACACCTTC.

V usage is TRBV4-1 and J usage is TRBJ2-3, with 7 bases aligning to TRBD2. Germline lookup yields CDR1 MGHRA and CDR2 YSYEKL. This CDR3 comprises 15 residues. J lost 2 bases, V lost 1 base, and 3 bases had no gene match. Here the CDR3 reads CASSQAGGNTDTQYF. The CDR3 DNA is TGCGCCAGCAGCCAAGCGGGGGGAAACACAGATACGCAGTATTTT.

The gene calls are TRBV7-9 and TRBJ1-5; D may be TRBD1 (5 bases). CDR3 size: 13 residues. Trimming cost V 5 bases and J 7 bases, with 12 bases left between them. Germline CDR1 reads SEHNR; CDR2 reads FQNEAQ (reference sequence). The CDR3, as DNA: TGTGCCAGCAGCCTGACCGGGGGACAGCCCCAGCATTTT. As protein: CASSLTGGQPQHF.